The 25 T cell receptor beta chains listed next were all sequenced from one sample in a study of blood T cell repertoires in COVID-19. Using immunoSEQ multiplex PCR, the repertoire was profiled, and TCRdb retains in-frame clones only, with some absent. Among about 68,000 clones, about 91% were seen once, and the ten largest hold about 8.9%. Sequencing was performed on peripheral blood. These receptor sequences come from a man aged 50 to 60 with active COVID-19.

The genes are TRBV9 and TRBJ2-1; 15 bases are shared with TRBD2. This CDR3 is 17 amino acids long. Germline V gene lookup returns CDR1 SGDLS and CDR2 YYNGEE. V was clipped by 3 bases and J by 7 bases; unmatched bases: 8. The CDR3 loop is CASSGTSGGAQINEQFF. CDR3 DNA sequence: TGTGCCAGCAGCGGGACTAGCGGGGGGGCCCAGATAAATGAGCAGTTCTTC.

This chain links TRBV18 with TRBJ2-2; TRBD2 is a possible D gene (6 bases). The germline V and J ends were trimmed by 0 bases and 5 bases, with 7 bases remaining between them. Germline loops: CDR1 KGHSH, CDR2 LQKENI. This CDR3 spans 14 amino acids. This chain's CDR3 is CASSPPGGTGELFF. DNA for the CDR3: TGTGCCAGCTCACCACCCGGAGGGACCGGGGAGCTGTTTTTT. Combining the CDR3 with reference TRBV18 and TRBJ2-2 gives the whole variable domain NAGVMQNPRHLVRRRGQEARLRCSPMKGHSHVYWYRQLPEEGLKFMVYLQKENIIDESGMPKERFSAEFPKEGPSILRIQQVVRGDSAAYFCASSPPGGTGELFFGEGSRLTVL.

The rearrangement uses TRBV19 and TRBJ1-4; no clear D gene. The CDR3 spans 15 residues. The germline CDR1 and CDR2 sequences are LNHDA and SQIVND (reference sequence). V lost 4 bases, J lost 8 bases, and 17 bases lay in between. The CDR3 DNA follows: TGTGCCAGTAGTAAGCGGAAAAGGGTAACGGAAAAACTGTTTTTT. Encoded protein: CASSKRKRVTEKLFF. Full variable domain (rest looked up from reference TRBV19 and TRBJ1-4): DGGITQSPKYLFRKEGQNVTLSCEQNLNHDAMYWYRQDPGQGLRLIYYSQIVNDFQKGDIAEGYSVSREKKESFPLTVTSAQKNPTAFYLCASSKRKRVTEKLFFGSGTQLSVL.

This sequence joins TRBV5-1 and TRBJ2-5, with 7 positions matching TRBD1. This CDR3 is 16 amino acids long. J gave up 6 bases and V 0 bases, and 11 bases lay outside the gene matches. The germline V gene has CDR1 SGHRS and CDR2 YFSETQ. CDR3 DNA: TGCGCCAGCAGCTTGGCCGGGACAGCCGTGGAAAAGACCCAGTACTTC. Protein: CASSLAGTAVEKTQYF.

This chain's CDR3 is CAWSVYDPWGAGTTYNEQFF. The DNA for the CDR3 is TGTGCCTGGAGTGTATATGACCCCTGGGGGGCGGGGACTACCTACAATGAGCAGTTCTTC. The V and J genes are TRBV30 and TRBJ2-1, with a weak D call TRBD2 (7 bases). V lost 0 bases and J 2 bases, leaving 26 bases between the germline ends. This CDR3 region has 20 residues. Looked up from germline, CDR1 is GTSNPN and CDR2 is SVGIG (reference sequence).

V and J are TRBV5-5 and TRBJ2-7, with TRBD2 matching 11 bases. Losses at the gene ends were 4 bases for V and 6 bases for J; bases not matched to a gene: 15. CDR3 length: 17 residues. Germline CDR1 is SGHKS and CDR2 is YYEKEE (reference sequence). This CDR3 is CASSPKGIAGGPVEQYF. Written as DNA, the CDR3 is TGTGCCAGCAGCCCAAAGGGCATAGCGGGGGGGCCGGTCGAGCAGTACTTC.

A few counts support this clone. The gene calls are TRBV15 and TRBJ1-5; maybe TRBD1 (5 bases). From germline, CDR1 is LNHNV and CDR2 YYDKDF (reference sequence). There are 14 residues in the CDR3. The germline V and J ends were trimmed by 5 bases and 7 bases, with 15 bases remaining between them. The CDR3 coding sequence is TGTGCCACCAGCTGGGACTCCAGAAGCCAGCCCCAGCATTTT. It encodes CATSWDSRSQPQHF.

This chain joins TRBV11-3 and TRBJ2-5, with D perhaps matching TRBD1 (5 bases). Trimming took off 3 bases at V and 2 bases at J, with 10 bases between the two ends. Germline-derived CDR1 and CDR2 are SGHNT and YENEEA. CDR3 size: 14 residues. CDR3 region: CASSFGRAQETQYF. CDR3 nucleotide sequence: TGTGCCAGCAGCTTCGGCAGGGCGCAAGAGACCCAGTACTTC.

The chain uses TRBV30 and TRBJ2-2, with 8 bases identical to TRBD1. Germline V gene data show CDR1 as GTSNPN and CDR2 as SVGIG (reference sequence). V dropped 0 bases and J dropped 6; count of bases not matched to a gene: 6. The CDR3 runs to 15 residues. The DNA of the CDR3 is TGTGCCTGGAGTGTGGATCCGACAGGGGCCGGGGAGCTGTTTTTT. It is translated as CAWSVDPTGAGELFF. Based on the CDR3 plus reference TRBV30 and TRBJ2-2, the full variable domain is SQTIHQWPATLVQPVGSPLSLECTVEGTSNPNLYWYRQAAGRGLQLLFYSVGIGQISSEVPQNLSASRPQDRQFILSSKKLLLSDSGFYLCAWSVDPTGAGELFFGEGSRLTVL.

The chain joins TRBV19 to TRBJ1-2; 8 nucleotides align to TRBD1. Per the germline V gene, CDR1 is LNHDA and CDR2 is SQIVND (reference sequence). The CDR3 runs 16 residues. V shed 8 bases and J 1 base; nucleotides not matched to a gene: 12. This CDR3 is CASAMGTGDFNYGYTF. CDR3 DNA: TGTGCCAGTGCGATGGGGACAGGAGATTTTAACTATGGCTACACCTTC.

The V gene is TRBV6-5, the J gene TRBJ1-4; the match to TRBD1 covers 9 bases. J gave up 4 bases and V 6 bases, and 3 bases lay outside the gene matches. The CDR3 is 14 amino acids. In germline, CDR1 is MNHEY, CDR2 SVGAGI. The CDR3 nucleotides are TGTGCCAGCAGAAAGGACAGGGGTAATGAAAAACTGTTTTTT. This gives the protein CASRKDRGNEKLFF.

This clone turned up a few times. The J gene is TRBJ1-1, the V gene TRBV5-4, with 8 bases that match TRBD1. This CDR3 region has 14 residues. From germline, CDR1 is SGHNT and CDR2 YYREEE (reference sequence). V lost 6 bases, J lost 5 bases, and 9 bases stayed unmatched. CDR3: CASTSDREETEAFF. DNA for the CDR3: TGTGCCAGCACCTCGGACAGGGAGGAGACTGAAGCTTTCTTT.

The chain uses TRBV18 and TRBJ1-1; a possible D gene is TRBD1 (6 bases). The CDR3 consists of 14 residues. Germline CDR1 is KGHSH and CDR2 is LQKENI. V was pared by 0 bases and J by 8 bases, with 13 bases between. For the CDR3, the DNA is TGTGCCAGCTCACCACCGGCAGGGGCTAAGGAAGCTTTCTTT. Translated: CASSPPAGAKEAFF.

The CDR3 region has the DNA TGCGCCAGCAGCTTGGGGGACAGGGTTGGAGAGACCCAGTACTTC. This codes for CASSLGDRVGETQYF. The J gene is TRBJ2-5, the V gene TRBV5-1, with 9 bases fitting TRBD1. In germline, CDR1 is SGHRS, CDR2 YFSETQ. The CDR3 runs 15 residues. V was pared by 0 bases and J by 4 bases, with 4 bases of the junction left unmatched.

The chain has TRBV7-8 and TRBJ2-3; 7 positions match TRBD2. Unmatched junction bases numbered 7, after V lost 5 bases and J lost 2 bases. This CDR3 has 15 amino acids. Germline V gene data show CDR1 as SGHVS and CDR2 as FQNEAQ. The CDR3: CASSRAGTYTDTQYF. Here the CDR3 DNA reads TGTGCCAGCAGCCGAGCGGGGACTTACACAGATACGCAGTATTTT. Full variable domain (outside the CDR3, taken from reference TRBV7-8 and TRBJ2-3): GAGVSQSPRYKVAKRGQDVALRCDPISGHVSLFWYQQALGQGPEFLTYFQNEAQLDKSGLPSDRFFAERPEGSVSTLKIQRTQQEDSAVYLCASSRAGTYTDTQYFGPGTRLTVL.

The J gene is TRBJ2-5, the V gene TRBV7-9, with 13 bases aligning to TRBD2. In germline, CDR1 is SEHNR, CDR2 FQNEAQ (reference sequence). CDR3 length: 16 amino acids. J gave up 3 bases and V 4 bases, and 5 bases lay outside the gene matches. Here the CDR3 DNA reads TGTGCCAGCAGCTGGACTAGCGGGGGTCCCGAAGAGACCCAGTACTTC. Its protein is CASSWTSGGPEETQYF.

The chain combines TRBV6-4 with TRBJ2-1; 9 positions match TRBD1. The CDR3 sequence is 15 residues long. Trimming removed 9 bases from V and 1 base from J; junction bases left unmatched: 7. Germline assignment: CDR1 MRHNA and CDR2 SNTAGT. The CDR3, as DNA: TGTGCCAGTACGTACAGGGGGCTTTCCTACAATGAGCAGTTCTTC. As protein: CASTYRGLSYNEQFF.

The chain has TRBV27 and TRBJ2-2; D unresolved. The V gene lost 5 bases and the J gene lost 5 bases, with 9 bases spanning the gap. The CDR3 is 13 amino acids. Germline CDR1 is MNHEY and CDR2 is SMNVEV (reference sequence). The chain's CDR3 is CASSAARTGELFF. As DNA, the CDR3 is TGTGCCAGCAGTGCCGCACGGACCGGGGAGCTGTTTTTT.

The chain couples TRBV5-1 to TRBJ2-1; 9 bases line up with TRBD1. With 0 bases clipped from V and 7 bases from J, the junction kept 8 bases outside the gene matches. The V gene's germline CDR1 is SGHRS and CDR2 YFSETQ. The CDR3 has 16 residues. The CDR3 loop is CASSLGRSGTGNEQFF. The CDR3 DNA sequence: TGCGCCAGCAGCTTGGGCCGCTCCGGGACAGGGAATGAGCAGTTCTTC. Together with reference TRBV5-1 and TRBJ2-1, the CDR3 gives the full variable domain: KAGVTQTPRYLIKTRGQQVTLSCSPISGHRSVSWYQQTPGQGLQFLFEYFSETQRNKGNFPGRFSGRQFSNSRSEMNVSTLELGDSALYLCASSLGRSGTGNEQFFGPGTRLTVL.

A single count supports this clone. The genes are TRBV7-2 and TRBJ2-3; maybe TRBD2 (6 bases). Trimming shortened V by 4 bases and J by 4 bases, and 15 bases separated the two germline ends. The CDR3 runs 15 residues. Germline V lookup: CDR1 SGHTA, CDR2 FQGNSA. This CDR3 is CASSSKAGRADTQYF. As DNA, the CDR3 is TGTGCCAGCAGCTCAAAGGCGGGGCGCGCAGATACGCAGTATTTT.

This sequence joins TRBV18 and TRBJ2-5; D is possibly TRBD1 (6 bases). Trimming removed 6 bases at V and 2 bases at J, with 10 bases between. The germline gives CDR1 KGHSH, CDR2 LQKENI. CDR3 length: 13 residues. In DNA form, the CDR3 reads TGTGCCAGCTCGTCGACAGGACAAGAGACCCAGTACTTC. It encodes CASSSTGQETQYF.

The CDR3 loop is CASSSRGVGTGDNEQFF. DNA for the CDR3: TGTGCCAGCAGCTCAAGGGGCGTAGGGACAGGGGACAATGAGCAGTTCTTC. This rearrangement joins TRBV7-2 to TRBJ2-1; the match to TRBD1 covers 10 bases. The germline CDR1 and CDR2 sequences are SGHTA and FQGNSA. The CDR3 runs 17 residues. V was clipped by 4 bases and J by 5 bases; unmatched bases: 11. Variable domain in full (rest from reference TRBV7-2 and TRBJ2-1): GAGVSQSPSNKVTEKGKDVELRCDPISGHTALYWYRQSLGQGLEFLIYFQGNSAPDKSGLPSDRFSAERTGGSVSTLTIQRTQQEDSAVYLCASSSRGVGTGDNEQFFGPGTRLTVL.

The rearrangement uses TRBV5-1 and TRBJ2-1, with 13 positions matching TRBD2. Trimming cost V 2 bases and J 2 bases; bases outside gene matches: 1. Germline lookup yields CDR1 SGHRS and CDR2 YFSETQ. The CDR3 totals 16 residues. As DNA, the CDR3 is TGCGCCAGCAGCTTTACTAGCGGGGGGGCCTACAATGAGCAGTTCTTC. This sequence encodes CASSFTSGGAYNEQFF.

A note on this clone: Relative to the germline gene, one junction end is altered; a read error may explain this. V is TRBV14 and J is TRBJ1-3, with D tentatively TRBD1 (6 bases). The length of the CDR3 is 15 residues. From germline, CDR1 is SGHDN and CDR2 FVKESK. The chain's CDR3 is CASSHPGHSGYTIYF. In DNA, the CDR3 is TGTGCCAGCAGCCACCCGGGACATTCTGGATACACCATATATTTT.

The CDR3 DNA reads TGTGCCAGCAGCTTGCGGGGGACAGGTAGCTCCTACGAGCAGTACTTC. The encoded protein is CASSLRGTGSSYEQYF. The chain links TRBV5-4 to TRBJ2-7; 8 nucleotides match TRBD1. This CDR3 is 16 amino acids long. The germline V gene has CDR1 SGHNT and CDR2 YYREEE (reference sequence). V dropped 1 base and J dropped 0; count of bases not matched to a gene: 6.